A selection of T cell receptor beta chains follows, all from one sample in a study of T cell responses to AZD1222 COVID-19 vaccine. Some clones are missing from TCRdb's copy, which holds only in-frame ones; the method was immunoSEQ multiplex PCR. The sample includes 85,000 to 130,000 clones, about 89% of them seen just once. Here the sequenced sample was peripheral blood, taken on day 0 of AZD1222 vaccination. The receptors here all came from an adult in good health. Both conserved end residues are part of each CDR3. D genes are given only for firm matches. Not every row has a clone size; where given, it reads once, few, many or a size class.

.	.	12	TRBV19	TRBJ2-1	TGTGCCAGTAGCTTAGTTCCCAGGGAGCAGTTCTTC	CASSLVPREQFF
.	.	15	TRBV5-1	TRBJ1-3	TGCGCCAGCAGCTTGCAAGCAGATAAAGGAAACACCATATATTTT	CASSLQADKGNTIYF
TRBD1	few	15	TRBV5-1	TRBJ1-3	TGCGCCAGCAGCTTGGCAGGGGGCACTGGAAACACCATATATTTT	CASSLAGGTGNTIYF
TRBD2	.	18	TRBV4-1	TRBJ2-7	TGCGCCAGCAGCCAAGATCCTAGCGGGACCTATAGCTCCTACGAGCAGTACTTC	CASSQDPSGTYSSYEQYF
TRBD2	.	18	TRBV27	TRBJ2-1	TGTGCCAGCAGTTTAAGACTAGCGGGACTGGGGTATAACAATGAGCAGTTCTTC	CASSLRLAGLGYNNEQFF
.	.	13	TRBV7-2	TRBJ1-5	TGTGCCAGCAGCTTCAGGGTGGGTCAGCCCCAGCATTTT	CASSFRVGQPQHF
.	.	16	TRBV27	TRBJ2-2	TGTGCCAGCAGTTTACCGGGGGGCTGGGACACCGGGGAGCTGTTTTTT	CASSLPGGWDTGELFF
TRBD2	.	16	TRBV6-4	TRBJ2-2	TGTGCCAGCAGTGAAATAGCGGGAGGGGACACCGGGGAGCTGTTTTTT	CASSEIAGGDTGELFF
TRBD1	.	15	TRBV10-1	TRBJ1-6	TGCGCCAGCATGACCCGGGACAGGGGTTATTCACCCCTCCACTTT	CASMTRDRGYSPLHF
.	medium-sized	16	TRBV27	TRBJ1-1	TGTGCCAGCAGAGGACACCTTTACGCAATGAACACTGAAGCTTTCTTT	CASRGHLYAMNTEAFF
.	.	16	TRBV5-1	TRBJ1-3	TGCGCCAGCAGCGGTCAGGGCCCTTACTCTGGAAACACCATATATTTT	CASSGQGPYSGNTIYF
.	.	14	TRBV12-5	TRBJ2-1	TGTGCTAGTGGATACGGGACGATTAGCAATGAGCAGTTCTTC	CASGYGTISNEQFF
.	.	15	TRBV4-2	TRBJ1-3	TGTGCCAGCAGCCAAGACTGGGGAGAGGGAAACACCATATATTTT	CASSQDWGEGNTIYF
.	.	14	TRBV19	TRBJ1-6	TGTGCCAGTAGTATAGACAGGGGTAATTCACCCCTCCACTTT	CASSIDRGNSPLHF
.	.	14	TRBV9	TRBJ2-3	TGTGCCAGCAGCGTAGGGGGGACCGCAGATACGCAGTATTTT	CASSVGGTADTQYF
.	.	19	TRBV7-9	TRBJ1-1	TGTGCCAGCAGCTTACAGGGGTCACTGACACGCGTAATGAACACTGAAGCTTTCTTT	CASSLQGSLTRVMNTEAFF
.	.	13	TRBV29-1	TRBJ1-5	TGCAGCGTTGCTTTAAGGGTCAATCAGCCCCAGCATTTT	CSVALRVNQPQHF
.	.	15	TRBV5-1	TRBJ1-3	TGCGCCAGCAGCTTGGATCTGGAAGAAGGAAACACCATATATTTT	CASSLDLEEGNTIYF
.	.	13	TRBV6-5	TRBJ1-5	TGTGCCACCAAGTCGTGGAGCAATCAGCCCCAGCATTTT	CATKSWSNQPQHF
.	once	14	TRBV2	TRBJ1-1	TGTGCCAGCACGACGGCAGGGTCGGGCACTGAAGCTTTCTTT	CASTTAGSGTEAFF
TRBD1	once	15	TRBV9	TRBJ1-4	TGTGCCAGCAGCGGCCCAGGGGGGGCTAATGAAAAACTGTTTTTT	CASSGPGGANEKLFF
.	.	13	TRBV10-3	TRBJ1-1	TGTGCCATCAGTGAAGGTCTAAACACTGAAGCTTTCTTT	CAISEGLNTEAFF
.	.	12	TRBV19	TRBJ2-5	TGTGCCAGTGGCGGGGTACAAGAGACCCAGTACTTC	CASGGVQETQYF
.	.	13	TRBV2	TRBJ1-6	TGTGCCAGCAGGGATCAGGGCGGTGGACCCCTCCACTTT	CASRDQGGGPLHF
TRBD1	.	15	TRBV5-4	TRBJ1-2	TGTGCCAGCAGCCACATTTTTACAGGGGACTATGGCTACACCTTC	CASSHIFTGDYGYTF
.	.	12	TRBV7-8	TRBJ1-1	TGTGCCAGCAGCTTAGACGGGTTTGAAGCTTTCTTT	CASSLDGFEAFF
TRBD2	.	16	TRBV3-1/TRBV3-2	TRBJ2-2	TGTGCCAGCAGCCAAGAATTGGGACTAGCGACCGGGGAGCTGTTTTTT	CASSQELGLATGELFF
.	.	15	TRBV11-2	TRBJ1-1	TGTGCCAGCAGCTCGAACAGGGTCCTGAACACTGAAGCTTTCTTT	CASSSNRVLNTEAFF
TRBD2	.	15	TRBV11-3	TRBJ2-1	TGTGCCAGCAGCTTAGTAGCGGGGGGCGCGTATGAGCAGTTCTTC	CASSLVAGGAYEQFF
TRBD2	.	14	TRBV5-5	TRBJ2-7	TGTGCCAGCAGCTTGGGGGGACTAGCCTACGAGCAGTACTTC	CASSLGGLAYEQYF
.	.	13	TRBV5-8	TRBJ2-5	TGTGCCAGCAGCTTGGTTATCCAAGAGACCCAGTACTTC	CASSLVIQETQYF
.	.	16	TRBV5-1	TRBJ1-3	TGCGCCAGCAGCTTGGCCGGCAGTATTGGGAGAAACACCATATATTTT	CASSLAGSIGRNTIYF
TRBD1	.	15	TRBV5-6	TRBJ1-1	TGTGCCAGCAGCTTGGGACAGGGGGCGTTCACTGAAGCTTTCTTT	CASSLGQGAFTEAFF
TRBD1	.	15	TRBV6-5	TRBJ1-5	TGTGCCAGCAGCGGGACAGGGGATAGCAATCAGCCCCAGCATTTT	CASSGTGDSNQPQHF
.	once	14	TRBV7-9	TRBJ1-5	TGTGCCAGCAGCCCAGCAGGGGTAGGTCAGCCCCAGCATTTT	CASSPAGVGQPQHF
.	.	14	TRBV5-6	TRBJ2-5	TGTGCCAGCAGCTTGGAGCCCCCTGGGTGGACCCAGTACTTC	CASSLEPPGWTQYF
TRBD1	.	18	TRBV28	TRBJ2-7	TGTGCCAGCAGTCACGGGACAGGGGTTTTTCTCAGCTCCTACGAGCAGTACTTC	CASSHGTGVFLSSYEQYF
.	.	13	TRBV24-1	TRBJ1-1	TGTGCCACCAGTTGGGGGGCGGGCACTGAAGCTTTCTTT	CATSWGAGTEAFF
TRBD1	.	15	TRBV3-1/TRBV3-2	TRBJ1-1	TGTGCCAGCAGCCATAACAGGGGGCCGGGCACTGAAGCTTTCTTT	CASSHNRGPGTEAFF
.	.	15	TRBV7-8	TRBJ2-7	TGTGCCAGCAGCTTAGTTTCAGGAGGTTCCTACGAGCAGTACTTC	CASSLVSGGSYEQYF